The rows below give T cell receptor beta chains drawn from one sample of a study of T-cell memory formation after mild COVID-19. TCRdb passed the 5' RACE reads through MiXCR, listing each CDR3 protein once. The data contain tens of thousands of distinct CDR3 sequences, 16% of them singletons. The source material was PBMCs or a T cell subset sorted from them (not recorded which). The receptors were sampled from an adult woman who had mild COVID-19 (a few samples of this study predate the infection). Cell type and time point are not known. CDR3s include the opening cysteine and the closing phenylalanine or tryptophan. A D gene is named only where the DNA matches it firmly. Where a row states a size, it is once, few, many or the class of an expanded clone; other rows omit it.

clone_size	cdr3_length	d_call	v_call	j_call	cdr3_nt	cdr3_aa
-	14	TRBD1	TRBV6-2/TRBV6-3	TRBJ1-1	TGTGCCAGCTCGGGACAGGGGGCGAGGACTGAAGCTTTCTTT	CASSGQGARTEAFF
-	13	-	TRBV27	TRBJ2-2	TGTGCCAGCAGTGCCGACAACTTCGGGGAGCTGTTTTTT	CASSADNFGELFF
few	13	-	TRBV12-3/TRBV12-4	TRBJ2-7	TGTGCCAGCAGTACCGGACTAACCTACGAGCAGTACTTC	CASSTGLTYEQYF
-	12	-	TRBV27	TRBJ1-1	TGTGCCAGCAGTTTCGGTACGGCTGAAGCTTTCTTT	CASSFGTAEAFF
few	18	TRBD2	TRBV7-9	TRBJ2-1	TGTGCCAGCAGCTTACTAGCGGGAGGGGAGGGGGGCTACAATGAGCAGTTCTTC	CASSLLAGGEGGYNEQFF
-	13	-	TRBV30	TRBJ2-1	TGTGCCTGGAGTGTACTAGAGTACAATGAGCAGTTCTTC	CAWSVLEYNEQFF
few	13	TRBD2	TRBV9	TRBJ2-7	TGTGCCAGCAGCGGGACTAGCCCCTACGAGCAGTACTTC	CASSGTSPYEQYF
-	16	TRBD1	TRBV20-1	TRBJ2-4	TGCAGTGCTCCTATCCCGGGACAGGGGGACAAAAACATTCAGTACTTC	CSAPIPGQGDKNIQYF
few	16	TRBD2	TRBV7-8	TRBJ2-1	TGTGCCAGCAGCTTCCTACCGCCCGGGGGGGGTAATGAGCAGTTCTTC	CASSFLPPGGGNEQFF
-	15	-	TRBV12-3/TRBV12-4	TRBJ2-5	TGTGCCAGCAGCCCCATCGGGGCGGGTGGAGAGACCCAGTACTTC	CASSPIGAGGETQYF
-	13	-	TRBV27	TRBJ2-1	TGTGCCAGCAGTCACCCCAAGTACAATGAGAAGTTCTTC	CASSHPKYNEKFF
-	15	-	TRBV10-3	TRBJ1-2	TGTGCCATCAGTGAGTCGAGGAGGGGCGTGAAAGGCTACACCTTC	CAISESRRGVKGYTF
-	14	TRBD1	TRBV7-9	TRBJ2-7	TGTGCCAGCAGCTTAGGACAGGGTGGCTACGAGCAGTACTTC	CASSLGQGGYEQYF
-	15	TRBD1	TRBV12-3/TRBV12-4	TRBJ2-7	TGTGCCAGCAGTTTGGACAGGGTGGTGACCCAAGAGCAGTACTTC	CASSLDRVVTQEQYF
-	15	-	TRBV7-9	TRBJ1-2	TGTGCCAGCAGCTTCACCGCAACAGAGAACTATGGCTACACCTTC	CASSFTATENYGYTF
-	17	TRBD2	TRBV7-9	TRBJ2-7	TGTGCCAGCAGCTCCCCAGGGACTAGCGGGACGTACCACGAGCAGTACTTC	CASSSPGTSGTYHEQYF
-	16	TRBD2	TRBV9	TRBJ2-3	TGTGCCAGCAGCGTAGAGGGGACTAGCTCCACAGATACGCAGTATTTT	CASSVEGTSSTDTQYF
-	19	TRBD2	TRBV9	TRBJ2-2	TGTGCCAGCAGCGGCCTCGCGGGGGGGAGGGGCACCTACACCGGGGAGCTGTTTTTT	CASSGLAGGRGTYTGELFF
few	11	-	TRBV5-5	TRBJ2-7	TGTGCCAGCAGCTTGCACCACGAGCAGTACTTC	CASSLHHEQYF
few	19	-	TRBV29-1	TRBJ2-1	TGCAGCGTGACCACGGCGGCAGATACCTTTACTCTGCACTACAATGAGCAGTTCTTC	CSVTTAADTFTLHYNEQFF
once	15	-	TRBV6-5	TRBJ2-3	TGTGCCAGCCGTCCCGGCCAGGACCACACAGATACGCCGTATTTT	CASRPGQDHTDTPYF
-	9	-	TRBV4-1	TRBJ2-1	TGCGCCAGCAGCCTCCTCAGGTTCTTC	CASSLLRFF
-	16	TRBD2	TRBV15	TRBJ2-7	TGTGCCACCAGCAGACTCTGGACTAGCGGGAGTAAGGAGCAGTACTTC	CATSRLWTSGSKEQYF
many	15	TRBD2	TRBV7-3	TRBJ2-1	TGTGCCAGCAGCTCCGGACTAGCGGGAGGTAATGAGCAGTTCTTC	CASSSGLAGGNEQFF
many	13	-	TRBV27	TRBJ2-7	TGTGCCAGCAGTTTAGGGGTTGGCAACGAGCAGTACTTC	CASSLGVGNEQYF
-	16	TRBD1	TRBV25-1	TRBJ2-2	TGTGCCAGCAGTGTTCAGACAGGGCTGGACACCGGGGAGCTGTTTTTT	CASSVQTGLDTGELFF
-	15	TRBD1	TRBV7-3	TRBJ2-1	TGTGCCAGCAGCTTAAGAGGACAGGGTCAGAATGAGCAGTTCTTC	CASSLRGQGQNEQFF
-	16	TRBD1	TRBV11-2	TRBJ2-7	TGTGCCAGCAGCACCGGTCCGGGACAGGGGGCACTCGAGCAGTACTTC	CASSTGPGQGALEQYF
-	14	-	TRBV14	TRBJ2-7	TGTGCCAGCAGCCAAGACGATTTTCCCTACGAGCAGTACTTC	CASSQDDFPYEQYF
few	15	TRBD1	TRBV2	TRBJ2-4	TGTGCCAGCAGTGTCGCTTCTGGACAGGGGAACATTCAGTACTTC	CASSVASGQGNIQYF
few	14	-	TRBV5-5	TRBJ1-1	TGTGCCAGCAGCGGGGACCCCATGAACACTGAAGCTTTCTTT	CASSGDPMNTEAFF